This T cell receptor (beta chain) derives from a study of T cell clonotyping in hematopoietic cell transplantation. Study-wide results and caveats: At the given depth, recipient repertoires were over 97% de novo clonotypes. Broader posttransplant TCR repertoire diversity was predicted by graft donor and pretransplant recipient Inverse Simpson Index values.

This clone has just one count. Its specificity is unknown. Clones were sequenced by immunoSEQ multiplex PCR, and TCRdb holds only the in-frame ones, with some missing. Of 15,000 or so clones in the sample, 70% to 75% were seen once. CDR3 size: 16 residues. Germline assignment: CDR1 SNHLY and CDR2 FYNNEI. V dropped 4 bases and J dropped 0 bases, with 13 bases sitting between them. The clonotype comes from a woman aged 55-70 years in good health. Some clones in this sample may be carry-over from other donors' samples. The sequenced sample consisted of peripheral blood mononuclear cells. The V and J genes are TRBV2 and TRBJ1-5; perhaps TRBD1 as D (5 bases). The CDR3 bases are TGTGCCAGCAGTGGTGGGGCAGCTATTAGCAATCAGCCCCAGCATTTT. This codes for CASSGGAAISNQPQHF.